A selection of T cell receptor beta chains follows, all from one sample in a study of blood T cell repertoires in COVID-19. The table came from immunoSEQ multiplex PCR; TCRdb's copy has only in-frame clones and leaves some out. This table has 200,000 to 250,000 clones, more than 75% appearing once. Material: peripheral blood. All receptors come from a man aged 55 to 70 with acute or convalescent COVID-19. The CDR3 runs from the conserved cysteine through the conserved F or W. D genes are given only for firm matches. Expanded clones get a size class; other rows say once, few or many, or leave the size out.

-,TRBJ2-2,-,TRBV7-6,CASSPQVRAPGELFF,TGTGCCAGCAGCCCTCAGGTCAGGGCCCCCGGGGAGCTGTTTTTT
TRBD2,TRBJ2-7,-,TRBV25-1,CASSALAGGPRQYF,TGTGCCAGCAGTGCGCTAGCGGGGGGCCCACGGCAGTACTTC
TRBD1,TRBJ2-7,-,TRBV5-1,CASSLKGQGGPYEQYF,TGCGCCAGCAGCCTTAAAGGACAGGGGGGACCCTACGAGCAGTACTTC
TRBD2,TRBJ2-5,once,TRBV11-2,CASSLAGGHQETQYF,TGTGCCAGCAGCCTAGCGGGGGGGCATCAAGAGACCCAGTACTTC
-,TRBJ2-7,-,TRBV2,CASSAGTTEQYF,TGTGCCAGCAGTGCGGGGACAACCGAGCAGTACTTC
TRBD1,TRBJ2-7,-,TRBV6-5,CASSLKRGTVYEQYF,TGTGCCAGCAGTTTGAAGCGAGGGACAGTCTACGAGCAGTACTTC
-,TRBJ2-5,-,TRBV6-5,CASAGFQETQYF,TGTGCCAGCGCTGGCTTCCAAGAGACCCAGTACTTC
TRBD1,TRBJ2-7,-,TRBV6-5,CASSRTGTVTYEQYF,TGTGCCAGCAGCCGCACCGGGACAGTGACCTACGAGCAGTACTTC
-,TRBJ1-2,-,TRBV9,CASSRDRMIYGYTF,TGTGCCAGCAGCCGAGACAGAATGATCTATGGCTACACCTTC
TRBD1,TRBJ1-2,once,TRBV6-4,CASRGTGYGYTF,TGTGCCAGCAGGGGGACAGGGTATGGCTACACCTTC
TRBD1,TRBJ1-4,-,TRBV7-9,CASSPWTGGNEKLFF,TGTGCCAGCAGCCCATGGACAGGGGGTAATGAAAAACTGTTTTTT
TRBD1,TRBJ1-6,-,TRBV6-1,CASSRGGQGDSPLHF,TGTGCCAGCAGTCGGGGGGGACAGGGGGATTCACCCCTCCACTTT
TRBD1,TRBJ1-2,-,TRBV28,CASSTGTGYGYTF,TGTGCCAGCAGTACCGGGACAGGTTATGGCTACACCTTC
TRBD1,TRBJ1-6,once,TRBV2,CASRARDSAYNSPLHF,TGTGCCAGCAGAGCCCGGGACAGCGCCTATAATTCACCCCTCCACTTT
TRBD2,TRBJ2-1,-,TRBV14,CASSPSSGGASVEQFF,TGTGCCAGCAGCCCCTCTAGCGGGGGGGCTTCGGTGGAGCAGTTCTTC
-,TRBJ1-6,-,TRBV3-1/TRBV3-2,CASSQASLGQGQFYNSPLHF,TGTGCCAGCAGCCAAGCCTCCCTAGGGCAGGGACAATTCTATAATTCACCCCTCCACTTT
-,TRBJ2-7,-,TRBV5-4,CASRNRRDSYEQYF,TGTGCCAGCAGGAATAGGAGGGACTCCTACGAGCAGTACTTC